These T cell receptor beta chains were read from a single sample in a study of blood T cells in healthy people across ages. TCRdb reanalysed the 5' RACE reads using MiXCR and keeps one entry per CDR3 protein. The table records fewer than 800,000 distinct CDR3 sequences, approximately 49% of them present only once. The specimen sequenced was blood. The source of these receptors is a woman aged 60-70 years in good health. CDR3s include the opening cysteine and the closing phenylalanine or tryptophan. The D gene is left open where the match is weak. Clone size is not always given. Where it is, it says once, few, many or a class for expanded clones.

NA	TRBJ1-1	NA	TRBV29-1	CSVDDGDTEAFF	TGCAGCGTTGATGATGGGGACACTGAAGCTTTCTTT
NA	TRBJ2-3	NA	TRBV7-2	CASSPERTQYF	TGTGCCAGCAGCCCAGAGAGGACGCAGTATTTT
NA	TRBJ2-3	NA	TRBV12-3/TRBV12-4	CASSLRETGTDTQYF	TGTGCCAGCAGTTTACGGGAGACTGGCACAGATACGCAGTATTTT
TRBD2	TRBJ2-7	once	TRBV27	CASSWDGDYKQYF	TGTGCCAGCAGTTGGGACGGGGACTACAAGCAGTACTTC
TRBD1	TRBJ1-4	NA	TRBV5-1	CASSLLAGQAKEKLFF	TGCGCCAGCAGCTTACTAGCGGGACAGGCGAAGGAAAAACTGTTTTTT
NA	TRBJ2-1	NA	TRBV29-1	CSVVGPGNGQFF	TGCAGCGTTGTGGGACCAGGCAATGGGCAGTTCTTC
TRBD2	TRBJ2-1	once	TRBV20-1	CSAQKRGGSYNEQFF	TGCAGTGCACAAAAGCGGGGGGGCTCCTACAATGAGCAGTTCTTC
TRBD1	TRBJ1-2	few	TRBV20-1	CSANPRGGNYGYTF	TGCAGTGCTAATCCCAGGGGGGGGAACTATGGCTACACCTTC
NA	TRBJ2-1	NA	TRBV4-3	CASSQDLGRTGQFF	TGCGCCAGCAGCCAAGATCTGGGCCGGACCGGGCAGTTCTTC
TRBD2	TRBJ2-1	NA	TRBV20-1	CSASLAGGPNEQFF	TGCAGTGCTTCACTAGCGGGAGGCCCCAATGAGCAGTTCTTC
NA	TRBJ2-1	NA	TRBV7-9	CASSSIRGESYNEQFF	TGTGCCAGCAGCTCTATCCGCGGGGAGTCCTACAATGAGCAGTTCTTC
TRBD1	TRBJ2-3	NA	TRBV28	CASSISGQGTDTQYF	TGTGCCAGCAGTATAAGTGGACAGGGGACAGATACGCAGTATTTT
TRBD2	TRBJ2-7	few	TRBV6-6	CASSFMGLAGGDYEQYF	TGTGCCAGCAGTTTCATGGGACTAGCGGGAGGGGACTACGAGCAGTACTTC
NA	TRBJ2-1	few	TRBV7-2	CASRARGRGYNEQFF	TGTGCCAGCAGGGCTCGGGGACGGGGTTACAATGAGCAGTTCTTC
NA	TRBJ2-3	NA	TRBV20-1	CSARDLSGPTDTQYF	TGCAGTGCTAGAGATTTGAGCGGGCCCACAGATACGCAGTATTTT
TRBD1	TRBJ2-7	few	TRBV7-9	CASSFVQGNPSEQYF	TGTGCCAGCAGCTTCGTACAGGGGAATCCGTCCGAGCAGTACTTC
TRBD1	TRBJ2-2	NA	TRBV4-2	CASSDRTGADNTGELFF	TGTGCCAGCAGCGACCGGACAGGGGCGGATAACACCGGGGAGCTGTTTTTT
TRBD2	TRBJ2-7	NA	TRBV10-2	CASSVLAGVERYF	TGCGCCAGCAGTGTACTAGCGGGAGTTGAGCGGTACTTC
TRBD1	TRBJ2-5	many	TRBV20-1	CSAGQGIGKTQYF	TGCAGTGCGGGACAGGGGATCGGAAAGACCCAGTACTTC
TRBD2	TRBJ2-5	few	TRBV14	CASSLIAGGQETQYF	TGTGCCAGCAGCCTGATAGCGGGAGGGCAAGAGACCCAGTACTTC
TRBD1	TRBJ1-2	once	TRBV27	CASRPAGGANYGYTF	TGTGCCAGCAGACCTGCAGGGGGCGCTAACTATGGCTACACCTTC
NA	TRBJ2-6	many	TRBV28	CASSSYSRGANVLTF	TGTGCCAGCAGTTCCTACTCGCGGGGGGCCAACGTCCTGACTTTC
TRBD2	TRBJ2-5	NA	TRBV20-1	CRAGGETQYF	TGCAGAGCGGGAGGAGAGACCCAGTACTTC
TRBD1	TRBJ2-3	few	TRBV6-2/TRBV6-3	CASSYQPGTGLRTDTQYF	TGTGCCAGCAGTTACCAACCCGGGACAGGACTTCGGACAGATACGCAGTATTTT
NA	TRBJ2-7	few	TRBV6-2/TRBV6-3	CASSYPRLDLYEQYF	TGTGCCAGCAGTTACCCCCGACTAGACTTATACGAGCAGTACTTC
TRBD1	TRBJ1-2	few	TRBV7-3	CASSAAGGRVYGYTF	TGTGCCAGCAGCGCCGCAGGGGGCCGGGTCTATGGCTACACCTTC
NA	TRBJ2-1	few	TRBV6-2/TRBV6-3	CASSSPIAPEQFF	TGTGCCAGCAGTTCGCCGATAGCACCTGAGCAGTTCTTC
NA	TRBJ2-7	NA	TRBV10-3	CAISESSSYNEQYF	TGTGCCATCAGTGAGTCTAGCTCCTACAATGAGCAGTACTTC
TRBD2	TRBJ2-5	NA	TRBV30	CACRLAGEETQYF	TGTGCCTGCAGACTAGCGGGAGAAGAGACCCAGTACTTC
NA	TRBJ1-2	NA	TRBV20-1	CSAQVLQGSSGYTF	TGCAGTGCCCAGGTCCTCCAGGGCTCTAGCGGCTACACCTTC
NA	TRBJ1-2	NA	TRBV20-1	CSARDPRSFSGCTF	TGCAGTGCTAGAGATCCCCGGAGTTTTTCTGGCTGCACCTTC
NA	TRBJ2-1	NA	TRBV3-1	CASSQATAEEEFF	TGTGCCAGCAGCCAAGCGACGGCAGAAGAGGAGTTCTTC
NA	TRBJ2-1	NA	TRBV10-3	CAISESMGAGPTHNEQFF	TGTGCCATCAGTGAGTCAATGGGGGCAGGGCCTACACACAATGAGCAGTTCTTC
TRBD2	TRBJ2-7	NA	TRBV27	CASSLGGGDYEQYF	TGTGCCAGCAGTTTAGGGGGAGGGGATTACGAGCAGTACTTC
TRBD1	TRBJ2-7	NA	TRBV3-1	CASSQGQGRDEQYF	TGTGCCAGCAGCCAGGGACAGGGAAGGGACGAGCAGTACTTC
TRBD2	TRBJ2-1	NA	TRBV6-2/TRBV6-3	CASSYFPGREDAGEQFF	TGTGCCAGCAGTTACTTCCCTGGGCGGGAGGATGCTGGGGAGCAGTTCTTC
NA	TRBJ2-4	NA	TRBV7-3	CASSLTWTDGIQYF	TGTGCCAGCAGCTTAACGTGGACAGATGGCATTCAGTACTTC
NA	TRBJ2-7	few	TRBV5-1	CASSLRTPYEQYF	TGCGCCAGCAGCTTAAGGACACCCTACGAGCAGTACTTC
TRBD2	TRBJ2-3	NA	TRBV5-1	CASSLITSVDTDTQYF	TGCGCCAGCAGCTTGATAACTAGCGTCGACACAGATACGCAGTATTTT
NA	TRBJ2-7	many	TRBV5-1	CASSWDPGATYEQYF	TGCGCCAGCAGCTGGGACCCCGGGGCTACCTACGAGCAGTACTTC
TRBD2	TRBJ2-1	NA	TRBV20-1	CSAKGLADYDNEQFF	TGCAGTGCTAAGGGACTAGCGGATTACGACAATGAGCAGTTCTTC
NA	TRBJ2-7	once	TRBV27	CASSLDSRSRYYEQYF	TGTGCCAGCAGTTTAGATTCCCGGTCGCGCTACTACGAGCAGTACTTC
NA	TRBJ1-1	NA	TRBV3-1	CASSQAGTANTEAFF	TGTGCCAGCAGCCAAGCCGGGACGGCGAACACTGAAGCTTTCTTT
NA	TRBJ2-5	NA	TRBV4-3	CASRRHQGLEIQYF	TGCGCCAGCAGGAGACACCAGGGTTTGGAGATCCAGTACTTC
TRBD2	TRBJ2-1	NA	TRBV6-1	CASSQGTSGREGEQFF	TGTGCCAGCAGTCAAGGGACTAGCGGGAGGGAAGGTGAGCAGTTCTTC
NA	TRBJ2-1	NA	TRBV12-3/TRBV12-4	CASSFQGPGNEQFF	TGTGCCAGCAGTTTTCAGGGGCCGGGCAATGAGCAGTTCTTC
NA	TRBJ2-7	NA	TRBV12-3/TRBV12-4	CASSIFLVAGYEQYF	TGTGCCAGCAGCATATTTTTGGTCGCGGGCTACGAGCAGTACTTC
NA	TRBJ2-1	NA	TRBV5-1	CASSFQGLILFF	TGCGCCAGCAGCTTTCAGGGGCTCATCCTGTTCTTC
NA	TRBJ1-2	few	TRBV7-9	CASSLLGRNYGYTF	TGTGCCAGCAGCCTCCTCGGCAGAAACTATGGCTACACCTTC
NA	TRBJ2-1	few	TRBV4-2	CASSQEAPLGNEQFF	TGTGCCAGCAGCCAAGAGGCCCCCCTAGGGAATGAGCAGTTCTTC
TRBD1	TRBJ2-7	NA	TRBV20-1	CSARSGGTGSREQYF	TGCAGTGCTAGATCCGGTGGGACAGGGTCGCGCGAGCAGTACTTC
NA	TRBJ2-4	few	TRBV5-1	CASSRDTQNIQYF	TGCGCCAGCAGCCGGGACACACAAAACATTCAGTACTTC
NA	TRBJ2-1	NA	TRBV5-1	CASSFLSEQFF	TGCGCCAGCAGCTTTCTTAGTGAGCAGTTCTTC